This entry lists 15 T cell receptor beta chains sequenced from one sample in a study of vaccination and CD4 T cells after COVID-19. Antigen specificity for these receptors is unknown. The assay that was used to sequence DNA from cultured CD4+ T cells was the Oncomine TCR Beta short-read assay. Via MiXCR, TCRdb re-called the PCR reads, giving one row per CDR3 protein. The sample lists 9,500 or so distinct CDR3 sequences, around a third occurring once. The treatment is: approximately 9-day PBMC culture with coronavirus spike peptide pools or control peptides (ViraFEST assay). The sequences come from CD4+ T cells from blood, cultured in vitro, collected after SARS-CoV-2 vaccination. These receptors all stem from a human donor who had recovered from COVID-19.

This clonotype qualifies as large. V and J are TRBV20-1 and TRBJ2-7, with D tentatively TRBD1 or TRBD2 (6 bases each). This CDR3 is built from 15 residues. V was clipped by 5 bases and J by 1 base, with 18 bases between them. Germline values: CDR1 DFQATT, CDR2 SNEGSKA (reference sequence). DNA of the CDR3: TGCAGTGCTCCCAGACGGGGGACACGGTCCTACGAGCAGTACTTC. As protein: CSAPRRGTRSYEQYF.

The V call is TRBV6-2 or TRBV6-3, the J call TRBJ1-2, with 7 bases lining up with TRBD1. Trimming removed 6 bases from V and 8 bases from J; junction bases left unmatched: 18. The CDR3 spans 16 residues. From germline, CDR1 is MNHEY and CDR2 SVGEGT. Written as DNA, the CDR3 is TGTGCCAGCAGCCCTACCGGGGCAGGGGGGTTCGGCGGCTACACCTTC. Translated, it gives CASSPTGAGGFGGYTF.

This chain links TRBV7-2 with TRBJ1-3, with TRBD1 identical over 8 bases. This CDR3 has 17 residues. The V and J ends lost 3 bases and 10 bases, in that order; junction bases with no gene match: 17. CDR1 and CDR2 (germline): SGHTA, FQGNSA. The CDR3 here is CASSLPPTGTGSGTIYF. DNA of the CDR3: TGTGCCAGCAGCTTGCCCCCTACCGGGACAGGCAGTGGAACCATATATTTT.

The chain has TRBV5-1 and TRBJ2-7; 12 bases fit TRBD2. CDR3 length: 16 amino acids. J gave up 5 bases and V 4 bases, and 10 bases lay outside the gene matches. Germline values: CDR1 SGHRS, CDR2 YFSETQ. As DNA, the CDR3 is TGCGCCAGCAGCCCAAGACTAGCGGGAGTTATAGACGAGCAGTACTTC. Translation gives CASSPRLAGVIDEQYF.

V gene TRBV15 combines with J gene TRBJ2-2, with D maybe TRBD2 (6 bases). This CDR3 spans 15 amino acids. Germline values: CDR1 LNHNV, CDR2 YYDKDF (reference sequence). V lost 2 bases, J lost 5 bases, and 12 bases lay in between. The CDR3 loop reads CATSRIVSGTGELFF. The CDR3 DNA sequence: TGTGCCACCAGCAGAATTGTTAGCGGAACCGGGGAGCTGTTTTTT.

The rearrangement links TRBV7-2 to TRBJ2-5; D uncertain. Per germline, CDR1 SGHTA and CDR2 FQGNSA. CDR3 size: 13 residues. V dropped 3 bases and J dropped 0 bases, with 5 bases sitting between them. The CDR3 bases are TGTGCCAGCAGCTTCGGGTACCAAGAGACCCAGTACTTC. Its translation is CASSFGYQETQYF. The whole variable domain, remainder taken from reference TRBV7-2 and TRBJ2-5, is GAGVSQSPSNKVTEKGKDVELRCDPISGHTALYWYRQSLGQGLEFLIYFQGNSAPDKSGLPSDRFSAERTGGSVSTLTIQRTQQEDSAVYLCASSFGYQETQYFGPGTRLLVL.

This clonotype was picked up a small number of times. V usage is TRBV6-1 and J usage is TRBJ1-3, with unresolved D. This CDR3 contains 17 residues. V lost 2 bases to trimming and J lost 1 base, with 15 bases between them. Per the germline V gene, CDR1 is MNHNS and CDR2 is SASEGT. The CDR3 is CASSERPPGPSGNTIYF. The CDR3 DNA reads TGTGCCAGCAGTGAAAGACCCCCTGGTCCATCTGGAAACACCATATATTTT.

The chain couples TRBV6-5 to TRBJ2-7, with no clear D. The V and J ends lost 2 bases and 2 bases respectively, with 7 bases between them. Germline-derived CDR1 and CDR2 are MNHEY and SVGAGI. The length of the CDR3 is 13 residues. The CDR3 here is CASSYATTYEQYF. Written as DNA, the CDR3 is TGTGCCAGCAGTTACGCCACTACCTACGAGCAGTACTTC.

This clonotype was detected a few times. J is TRBJ2-2 and V is TRBV20-1; TRBD2 matches 12 bases. Unmatched junction bases numbered 5, after V lost 6 bases and J lost 6 bases. The length of the CDR3 is 14 residues. CDR1 and CDR2 from the germline V gene are DFQATT and SNEGSKA (reference sequence). CDR3: CSARTSGTAGELFF. DNA for the CDR3: TGCAGTGCCAGGACTAGCGGGACTGCCGGGGAGCTGTTTTTT.

This sequence joins TRBV6-1 and TRBJ2-7; possibly TRBD1 for D (5 bases). Germline loops: CDR1 MNHNS, CDR2 SASEGT. The CDR3 is 12 residues long. V lost 2 bases, J lost 6 bases, and 8 bases lay in between. CDR3 DNA: TGTGCCAGCAGTGAAAGGGGTGGCGAGCAGTACTTC. It codes for CASSERGGEQYF.

This clonotype was seen once. V usage is TRBV30 and J usage is TRBJ2-1, with 12 bases aligning to TRBD2. The CDR3 consists of 17 residues. V was pared by 3 bases and J by 5 bases, with 11 bases of the junction left unmatched. The germline CDR1 and CDR2 sequences are GTSNPN and SVGIG (reference sequence). The CDR3 bases are TGTGCCTGGAGGGGGCTAGCGGGAGGGTTTTGGAACAATGAGCAGTTCTTC. The encoded protein is CAWRGLAGGFWNNEQFF.

This clonotype was seen a handful of times. The rearrangement joins TRBV19 to TRBJ2-2; no firm D call. Trimming took 3 bases from V and 3 from J, leaving 8 bases between them. Germline CDR1 LNHDA, CDR2 SQIVND (reference sequence). The CDR3 has 14 amino acids. The CDR3, as DNA: TGTGCCAGTAGTATGTTGGGTTACACCGGGGAGCTGTTTTTT. This gives the protein CASSMLGYTGELFF.

This clonotype was seen more than once but under ten times. The chain employs TRBV28 and TRBJ2-5, with 8 bases aligning to TRBD1. CDR3 length: 14 residues. Germline CDR1 is MDHEN and CDR2 is SYDVKM. Trimming took 7 bases from V and 1 from J; bases not matched to a gene: 5. DNA for the CDR3: TGTGCCAGCAATAGACAGGGGCGCCAAGAGACCCAGTACTTC. Translated: CASNRQGRQETQYF.

This clonotype was seen only a few times. This chain connects TRBV20-1 to TRBJ1-2; weak D call: TRBD1 (6 bases). The ends were cut back, 3 bases at V and 8 bases at J, with 28 bases in the middle. CDR3 length equals 17 residues. CDR1 and CDR2 (germline): DFQATT, SNEGSKA (reference sequence). CDR3 nucleotide sequence: TGCAGTGCTAGTATTGCGTTTGCGTCGGGGGGGGCGCGGGGCTACACCTTC. This gives the protein CSASIAFASGGARGYTF.

This clonotype was picked up a small number of times. The gene calls are TRBV28 and TRBJ2-3; D gene ambiguous. The ends were cut back, 1 base at V and 7 bases at J, with 12 bases in the middle. This CDR3 has 14 amino acids. CDR1 and CDR2 from the germline V gene are MDHEN and SYDVKM. CDR3: CASSLLGPVHTQYF. Written as DNA, the CDR3 is TGTGCCAGCAGTTTATTGGGCCCAGTACATACGCAGTATTTT.